This T cell receptor (beta chain) comes out of a study of technical replicates of blood from a handful of donors. Germline loops: CDR1 MDHEN, CDR2 SYDVKM. V lost 5 bases to trimming and J lost 0 bases; unmatched junction nucleotides: 9. The CDR3 has 17 amino acids. Data came from immunoSEQ multiplex PCR; TCRdb stores just in-frame clones and leaves some out. The sample includes tens of thousands of clones, about 96% seen only once; the top ten take 0.3% to 0.35%. What was sequenced was T cells isolated from PBMCs. The V and J genes are TRBV28 and TRBJ1-3, with 8 bases identical to TRBD1. This clonotype was obtained from a human donor in good health. CDR3 sequence reads: CASSQLGQGISGNTIYF. DNA of the CDR3: TGTGCCAGCAGTCAACTAGGACAGGGTATCTCTGGAAACACCATATATTTT.